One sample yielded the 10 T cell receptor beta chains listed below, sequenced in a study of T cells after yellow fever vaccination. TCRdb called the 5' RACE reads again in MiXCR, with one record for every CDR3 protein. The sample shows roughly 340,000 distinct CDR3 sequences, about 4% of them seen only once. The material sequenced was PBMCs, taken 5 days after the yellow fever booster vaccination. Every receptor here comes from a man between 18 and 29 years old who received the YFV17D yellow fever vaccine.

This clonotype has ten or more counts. CDR3 nucleotides: TGTGCCAGCAGACCGGGACAGGGGGACTACAATGAGCAGTTCTTC. Translated, it gives CASRPGQGDYNEQFF. This chain uses TRBV6-1 with TRBJ2-1, with 11 bases aligning to TRBD1. CDR3 length: 15 amino acids. Germline assignment: CDR1 MNHNS and CDR2 SASEGT. The J segment lost 3 bases and the V segment lost 6 bases, leaving 4 bases of the junction unmatched.

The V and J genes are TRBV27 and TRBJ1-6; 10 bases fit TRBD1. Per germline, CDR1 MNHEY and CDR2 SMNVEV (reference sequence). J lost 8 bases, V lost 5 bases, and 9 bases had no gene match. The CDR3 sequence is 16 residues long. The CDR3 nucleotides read TGTGCCAGCAGTATACTTACCGGGACAGGGGATTCACCCCTCCACTTT. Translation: CASSILTGTGDSPLHF.

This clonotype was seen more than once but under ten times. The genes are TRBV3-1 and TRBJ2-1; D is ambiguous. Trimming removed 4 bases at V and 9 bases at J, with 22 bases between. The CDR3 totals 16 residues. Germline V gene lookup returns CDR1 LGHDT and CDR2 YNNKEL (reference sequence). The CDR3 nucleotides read TGTGCCAGCAGCCCCTCAGCTGAAGGTCAGCCCCGTGAGCAGTTCTTC. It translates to CASSPSAEGQPREQFF.

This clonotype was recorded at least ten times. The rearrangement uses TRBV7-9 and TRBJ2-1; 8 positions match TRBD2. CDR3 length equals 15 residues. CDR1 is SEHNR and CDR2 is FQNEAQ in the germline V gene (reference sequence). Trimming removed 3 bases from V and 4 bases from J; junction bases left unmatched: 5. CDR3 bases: TGTGCCAGCAGCTTGCCCCCGGGGGGGTACAATGAGCAGTTCTTC. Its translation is CASSLPPGGYNEQFF.

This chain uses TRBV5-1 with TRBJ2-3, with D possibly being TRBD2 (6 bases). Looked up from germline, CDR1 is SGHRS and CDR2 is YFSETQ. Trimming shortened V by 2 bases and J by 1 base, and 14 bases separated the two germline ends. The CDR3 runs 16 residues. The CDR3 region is CASSLEAGYRTDTQYF. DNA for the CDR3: TGCGCCAGCAGCTTAGAGGCGGGGTATCGCACAGATACGCAGTATTTT.

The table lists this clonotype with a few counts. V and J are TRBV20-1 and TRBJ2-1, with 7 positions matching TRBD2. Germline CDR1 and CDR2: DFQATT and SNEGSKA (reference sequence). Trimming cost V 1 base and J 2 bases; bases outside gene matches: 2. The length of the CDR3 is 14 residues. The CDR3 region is CSARGAGAYNEQFF. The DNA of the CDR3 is TGCAGTGCTAGAGGGGCGGGGGCCTACAATGAGCAGTTCTTC.

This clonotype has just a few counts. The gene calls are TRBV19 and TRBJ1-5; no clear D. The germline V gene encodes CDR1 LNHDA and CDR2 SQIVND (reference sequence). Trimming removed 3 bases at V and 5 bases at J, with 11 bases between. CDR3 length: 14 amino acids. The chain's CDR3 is CASSMGSPDQPQHF. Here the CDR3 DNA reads TGTGCCAGTAGTATGGGCAGCCCTGATCAGCCCCAGCATTTT. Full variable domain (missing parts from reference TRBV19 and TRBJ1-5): DGGITQSPKYLFRKEGQNVTLSCEQNLNHDAMYWYRQDPGQGLRLIYYSQIVNDFQKGDIAEGYSVSREKKESFPLTVTSAQKNPTAFYLCASSMGSPDQPQHFGDGTRLSIL.

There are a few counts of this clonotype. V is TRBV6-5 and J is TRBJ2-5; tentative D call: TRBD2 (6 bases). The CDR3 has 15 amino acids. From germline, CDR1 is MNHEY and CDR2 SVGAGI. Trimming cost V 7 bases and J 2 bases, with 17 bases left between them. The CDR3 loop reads CASTSGGAGQETQYF. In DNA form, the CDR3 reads TGTGCCAGCACCTCGGGCGGGGCAGGGCAAGAGACCCAGTACTTC.

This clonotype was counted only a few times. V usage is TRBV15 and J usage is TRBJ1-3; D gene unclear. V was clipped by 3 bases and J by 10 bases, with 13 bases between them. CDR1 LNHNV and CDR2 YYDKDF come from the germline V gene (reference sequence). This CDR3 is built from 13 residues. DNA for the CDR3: TGTGCCACCAGCAGGGGCCTTTCAACGACCATATATTTT. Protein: CATSRGLSTTIYF.

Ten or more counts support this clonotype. In DNA form, the CDR3 reads TGTGCCAGCAGCCAAGCTCGGTGGCAGTTCTTC. This sequence encodes CASSQARWQFF. The genes are TRBV14 and TRBJ2-1; D is undetermined. This CDR3 is built from 11 residues. CDR1 and CDR2 (germline): SGHDN, FVKESK. V was pared by 1 base and J by 12 bases, with 7 bases between. Drawing the rest from reference TRBV14 and TRBJ2-1, the complete variable domain is EAGVTQFPSHSVIEKGQTVTLRCDPISGHDNLYWYRRVMGKEIKFLLHFVKESKQDESGMPNNRFLAERTGGTYSTLKVQPAELEDSGVYFCASSQARWQFFGPGTRLTVL.